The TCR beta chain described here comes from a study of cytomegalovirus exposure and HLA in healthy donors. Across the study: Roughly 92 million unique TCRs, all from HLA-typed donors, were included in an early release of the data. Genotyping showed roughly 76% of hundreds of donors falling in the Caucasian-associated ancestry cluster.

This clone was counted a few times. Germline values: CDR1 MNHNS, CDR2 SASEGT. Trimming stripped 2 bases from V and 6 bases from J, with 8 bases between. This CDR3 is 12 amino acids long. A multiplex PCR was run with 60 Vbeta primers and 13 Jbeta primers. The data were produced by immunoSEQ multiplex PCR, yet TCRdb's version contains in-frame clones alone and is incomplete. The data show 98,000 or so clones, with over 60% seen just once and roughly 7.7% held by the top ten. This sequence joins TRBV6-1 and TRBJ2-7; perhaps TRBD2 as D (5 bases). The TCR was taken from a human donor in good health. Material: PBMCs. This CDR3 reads CASSERGCEQYF. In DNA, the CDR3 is TGTGCCAGCAGTGAACGCGGGTGCGAGCAGTACTTC.